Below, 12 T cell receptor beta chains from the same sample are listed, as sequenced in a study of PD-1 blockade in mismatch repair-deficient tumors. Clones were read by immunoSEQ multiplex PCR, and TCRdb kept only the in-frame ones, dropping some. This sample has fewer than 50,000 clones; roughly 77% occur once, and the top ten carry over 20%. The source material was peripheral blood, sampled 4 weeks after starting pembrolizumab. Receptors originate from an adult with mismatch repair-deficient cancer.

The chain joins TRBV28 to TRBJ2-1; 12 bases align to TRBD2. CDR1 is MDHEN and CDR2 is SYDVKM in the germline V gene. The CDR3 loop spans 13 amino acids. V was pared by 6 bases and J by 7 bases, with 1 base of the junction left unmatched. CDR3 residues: CASRTSGGNEQFF. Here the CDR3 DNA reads TGTGCCAGCAGAACTAGCGGGGGGAATGAGCAGTTCTTC. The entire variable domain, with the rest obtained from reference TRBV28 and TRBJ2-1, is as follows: DVKVTQSSRYLVKRTGEKVFLECVQDMDHENMFWYRQDPGLGLRLIYFSYDVKMKEKGDIPEGYSVSREKKERFSLILESASTNQTSMYLCASRTSGGNEQFFGPGTRLTVL.

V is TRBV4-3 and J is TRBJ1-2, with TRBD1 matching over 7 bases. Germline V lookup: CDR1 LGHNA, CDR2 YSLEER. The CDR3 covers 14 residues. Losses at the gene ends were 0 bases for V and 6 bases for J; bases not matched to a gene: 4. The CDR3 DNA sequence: TGCGCCAGCAGCCAAGATGACAGGGAAGATGGCTACACCTTC. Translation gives CASSQDDREDGYTF.

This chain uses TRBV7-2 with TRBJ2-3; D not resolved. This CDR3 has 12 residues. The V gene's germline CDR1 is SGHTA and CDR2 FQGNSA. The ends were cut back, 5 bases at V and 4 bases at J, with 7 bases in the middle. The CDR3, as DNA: TGTGCCAGCAGCCTAAGCGCAGATACGCAGTATTTT. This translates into CASSLSADTQYF.

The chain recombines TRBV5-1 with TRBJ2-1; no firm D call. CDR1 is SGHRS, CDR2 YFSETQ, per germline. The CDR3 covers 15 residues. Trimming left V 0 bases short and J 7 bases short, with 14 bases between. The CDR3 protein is CASSLVVRGSNEQFF. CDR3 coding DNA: TGCGCCAGCAGCTTGGTAGTCCGAGGTTCAAATGAGCAGTTCTTC.

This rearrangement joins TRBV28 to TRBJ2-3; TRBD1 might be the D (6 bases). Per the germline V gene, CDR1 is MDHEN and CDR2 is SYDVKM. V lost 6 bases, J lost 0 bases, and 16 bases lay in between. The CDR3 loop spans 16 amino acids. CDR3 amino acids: CASRFSGTKSTDTQYF. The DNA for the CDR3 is TGTGCCAGCAGGTTCTCCGGGACAAAGAGCACAGATACGCAGTATTTT.

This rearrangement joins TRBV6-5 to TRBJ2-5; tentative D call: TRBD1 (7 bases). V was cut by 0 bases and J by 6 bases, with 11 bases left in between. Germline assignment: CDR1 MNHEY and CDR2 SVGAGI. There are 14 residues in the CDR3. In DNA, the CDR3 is TGTGCCAGCAGTTACTCGACAGGGAGGAAGACCCAGTACTTC. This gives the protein CASSYSTGRKTQYF.

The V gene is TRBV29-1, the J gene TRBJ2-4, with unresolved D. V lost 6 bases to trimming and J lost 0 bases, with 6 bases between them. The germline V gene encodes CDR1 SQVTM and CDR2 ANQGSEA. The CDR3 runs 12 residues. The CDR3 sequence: CSVEIAKNIQYF. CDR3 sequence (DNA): TGCAGCGTGGAAATAGCCAAAAACATTCAGTACTTC.

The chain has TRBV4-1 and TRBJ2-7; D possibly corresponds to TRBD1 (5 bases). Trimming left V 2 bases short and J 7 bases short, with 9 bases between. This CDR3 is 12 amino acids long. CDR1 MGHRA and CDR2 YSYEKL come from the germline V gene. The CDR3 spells CASSQQGKEQYF. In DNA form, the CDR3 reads TGCGCCAGCAGCCAACAGGGAAAAGAGCAGTACTTC.

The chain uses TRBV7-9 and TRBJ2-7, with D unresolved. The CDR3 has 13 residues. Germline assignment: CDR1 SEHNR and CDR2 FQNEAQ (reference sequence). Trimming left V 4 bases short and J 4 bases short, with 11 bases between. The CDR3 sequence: CASSSSPSYEQYF. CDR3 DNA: TGTGCCAGCAGCTCGTCCCCCTCATACGAGCAGTACTTC.

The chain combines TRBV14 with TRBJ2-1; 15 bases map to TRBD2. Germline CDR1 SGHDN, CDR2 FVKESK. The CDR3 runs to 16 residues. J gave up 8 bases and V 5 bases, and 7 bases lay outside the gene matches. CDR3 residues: CASSKTGTSGRYEQFF. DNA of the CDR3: TGTGCCAGCAGCAAAACCGGGACTAGCGGGAGGTATGAGCAGTTCTTC.

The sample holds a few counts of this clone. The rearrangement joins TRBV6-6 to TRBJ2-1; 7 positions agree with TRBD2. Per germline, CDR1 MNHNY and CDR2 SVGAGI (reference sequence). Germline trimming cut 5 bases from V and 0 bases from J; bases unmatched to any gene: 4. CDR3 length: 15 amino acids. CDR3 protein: CASSPSGSSYNEQFF. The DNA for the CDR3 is TGTGCCAGCAGTCCTAGCGGAAGCTCCTACAATGAGCAGTTCTTC.

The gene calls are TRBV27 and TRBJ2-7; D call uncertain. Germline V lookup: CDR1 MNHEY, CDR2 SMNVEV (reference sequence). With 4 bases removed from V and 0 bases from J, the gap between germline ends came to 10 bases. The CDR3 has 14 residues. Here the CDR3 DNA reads TGTGCCAGCAGTTCCTCAGCAAACTCCTACGAGCAGTACTTC. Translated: CASSSSANSYEQYF.